A single sample is the source of the 15 T cell receptor beta chains below, sequenced in a study of cytotoxic CD8 clonotypes in ibrutinib-treated CLL. Sequencing was performed with immunoSEQ multiplex PCR; in TCRdb, only in-frame clones are kept and a portion is missing. Counted here are fewer than 400,000 clones, roughly 70% occurring once; the ten biggest clones make up around 6.5%. Sequencing used PBMCs, obtained after 36 months of ibrutinib treatment. These receptor sequences come from a human donor with chronic lymphocytic leukemia.

The rearrangement joins TRBV28 to TRBJ2-7, with TRBD2 matching over 7 bases. CDR1 and CDR2 from the germline V gene are MDHEN and SYDVKM. Trimming cost V 8 bases and J 2 bases; bases outside gene matches: 9. This CDR3 has 14 amino acids. DNA for the CDR3: TGTGCCAGCTGCCGTGGCGGGAGCCCCTACGAGCAGTACTTC. This translates into CASCRGGSPYEQYF.

The chain joins TRBV6-5 to TRBJ2-7; TRBD2 is a possible D gene (5 bases). Per germline, CDR1 MNHEY and CDR2 SVGAGI. V was pared by 0 bases and J by 4 bases, with 10 bases between. The CDR3 has 14 residues. The CDR3 spells CASSYSTRGYEQYF. The DNA of the CDR3 is TGTGCCAGCAGTTACTCAACTAGAGGGTACGAGCAGTACTTC.

CDR3 DNA sequence: TGCGCCAGCAGCCCTGAGGGACTAGAAGGAGAGACCCAGTACTTC. This encodes CASSPEGLEGETQYF. The chain links TRBV4-1 to TRBJ2-5; 8 bases match TRBD2. The CDR3 covers 15 residues. Germline V gene sequence: CDR1 MGHRA, CDR2 YSYEKL. Trimming removed 4 bases from V and 4 bases from J; junction bases left unmatched: 8.

This clone was seen a handful of times. The chain carries TRBV4-1 and TRBJ1-6; D remains unclear. Trimming left V 0 bases short and J 0 bases short, with 9 bases between. The CDR3 is 17 amino acids. CDR1 is MGHRA, CDR2 YSYEKL, per germline. This CDR3 reads CASSQDPADSYNSPLHF. Written as DNA, the CDR3 is TGCGCCAGCAGCCAAGATCCTGCGGACTCCTATAATTCACCCCTCCACTTT.

V and J are TRBV5-1 and TRBJ2-7, with D perhaps matching TRBD2 (7 bases). CDR3 size: 14 residues. V lost 5 bases to trimming and J lost 0 bases, with 12 bases between them. Per the germline V gene, CDR1 is SGHRS and CDR2 is YFSETQ. The CDR3 sequence is CASRGGLHSYEQYF. The DNA for the CDR3 is TGCGCCAGCAGAGGGGGACTACACTCCTACGAGCAGTACTTC. Combining the CDR3 with reference TRBV5-1 and TRBJ2-7 gives the whole variable domain KAGVTQTPRYLIKTRGQQVTLSCSPISGHRSVSWYQQTPGQGLQFLFEYFSETQRNKGNFPGRFSGRQFSNSRSEMNVSTLELGDSALYLCASRGGLHSYEQYFGPGTRLTVT.

V usage is TRBV11-2 and J usage is TRBJ1-3; D remains unclear. Germline CDR1 and CDR2: SGHAT and FQNNGV. V was shortened by 0 bases and J by 1 base, with 7 bases between the two germline ends. The CDR3 is 15 residues long. The CDR3 reads CASSLDGRSGNTIYF. For the CDR3, the DNA is TGTGCCAGCAGCTTAGATGGGAGGTCTGGAAACACCATATATTTT.

The chain employs TRBV9 and TRBJ2-3; D may be TRBD2 (5 bases). CDR1 is SGDLS, CDR2 YYNGEE, per germline. V lost 0 bases and J lost 6, with 17 bases in between. The CDR3 runs 16 residues. The CDR3: CASSVAGGAPSDTQYF. Here the CDR3 DNA reads TGTGCCAGCAGCGTAGCTGGAGGCGCACCCTCTGATACGCAGTATTTT.

As DNA, the CDR3 is TGTGCCACCAGCAGAGGGGGGACTGGGGCCAACGTCCTGACTTTC. As protein: CATSRGGTGANVLTF. The gene calls are TRBV15 and TRBJ2-6; D may match TRBD1 or TRBD2 (5 bases each). The V gene's germline CDR1 is LNHNV and CDR2 YYDKDF (reference sequence). V was pared by 1 base and J by 2 bases, with 6 bases between. The CDR3 has 15 amino acids.

The chain carries TRBV7-9 and TRBJ2-5, with 7 bases fitting TRBD1. With V trimmed by 4 bases and J by 4 bases, 12 bases remained unmatched. Per germline, CDR1 SEHNR and CDR2 FQNEAQ (reference sequence). The CDR3 sequence is 16 residues long. The CDR3 DNA is TGTGCCAGCAGCTCCCCCCACAGGGGACCGGCAGAGACCCAGTACTTC. Translation: CASSSPHRGPAETQYF.

This clone occurred a few times. V and J are TRBV7-8 and TRBJ1-5; D is ambiguous. Per the germline V gene, CDR1 is SGHVS and CDR2 is FQNEAQ. This CDR3 region has 16 residues. With 1 base removed from V and 3 bases from J, the gap between germline ends came to 13 bases. This CDR3 is CASSLERHIINQPQHF. CDR3 in DNA: TGTGCCAGCAGCTTAGAGAGGCACATCATCAATCAGCCCCAGCATTTT. The full variable domain, completed using reference TRBV7-8 and TRBJ1-5, is GAGVSQSPRYKVAKRGQDVALRCDPISGHVSLFWYQQALGQGPEFLTYFQNEAQLDKSGLPSDRFFAERPEGSVSTLKIQRTQQEDSAVYLCASSLERHIINQPQHFGDGTRLSIL.

V is TRBV9 and J is TRBJ1-2; weak D call: TRBD1 (5 bases). The CDR3 has 14 amino acids. V was clipped by 0 bases and J by 11 bases, with 17 bases between them. The germline gives CDR1 SGDLS, CDR2 YYNGEE. The DNA for the CDR3 is TGTGCCAGCAGCGTAGTAGGGACGGCCCGACAATACACCTTC. Its protein is CASSVVGTARQYTF.

The J gene is TRBJ1-2, the V gene TRBV2; D perhaps matches TRBD1 (5 bases). The CDR3 totals 14 residues. Per the germline V gene, CDR1 is SNHLY and CDR2 is FYNNEI. Trimming shortened V by 6 bases and J by 4 bases, and 15 bases separated the two germline ends. The CDR3 DNA follows: TGTGCCAGCAGGGGGACCCCGCGAATCTATGGCTACACCTTC. It specifies CASRGTPRIYGYTF. Complete variable domain (other parts from reference TRBV2 and TRBJ1-2): EPEVTQTPSHQVTQMGQEVILRCVPISNHLYFYWYRQILGQKVEFLVSFYNNEISEKSEIFDDQFSVERPDGSNFTLKIRSTKLEDSAMYFCASRGTPRIYGYTFGSGTRLTVV.

The chain carries TRBV20-1 and TRBJ1-5; no definite D call. V lost 5 bases and J 5 bases, leaving 7 bases between the germline ends. The length of the CDR3 is 11 residues. The germline V gene has CDR1 DFQATT and CDR2 SNEGSKA (reference sequence). The CDR3 reads CSAGADQPQHF. In DNA form, the CDR3 reads TGCAGTGCTGGTGCAGATCAGCCCCAGCATTTT.

The chain combines TRBV15 with TRBJ2-7, with 10 bases matching TRBD2. Germline V gene data show CDR1 as LNHNV and CDR2 as YYDKDF (reference sequence). The CDR3 totals 16 residues. Losses at the gene ends were 1 base for V and 2 bases for J; bases not matched to a gene: 5. CDR3 bases: TGTGCCACCAGCAGAGGAGGGCTAGCGGGGGCCTACGAGCAGTACTTC. This codes for CATSRGGLAGAYEQYF.

The gene calls are TRBV27 and TRBJ1-3, with D tentatively TRBD1 (6 bases). Trimming pared 5 bases from V and 0 bases from J, leaving 14 bases between. CDR1 is MNHEY, CDR2 SMNVEV, per germline (reference sequence). The CDR3 length is 16 residues. CDR3 DNA: TGTGCCAGCAGTCCTTCCGGGACAACCTCTGGAAACACCATATATTTT. Residues: CASSPSGTTSGNTIYF.